This TCR beta chain emerged from a study of T-cell reconstitution after alpha-beta-depleted transplantation in children. TCRbeta library construction was performed incorporating unique molecular identifiers. TCRdb fed the PCR reads into MiXCR, producing one record per CDR3 protein. The table records fewer than 1 million distinct CDR3 sequences, approximately 15% of them present only once. The J segment lost 2 bases and the V segment lost 6 bases, leaving 7 bases of the junction unmatched. CDR1 and CDR2 from the germline V gene are SGHRS and YFSETQ. CDR3 length: 15 amino acids. Findings and limits, study-wide: T cells produced anew were the main source of T-cell counts and diversity one year after transplant.

In regard to this clonotype: The antigen is undetermined.

This clonotype originated in a male patient between 5 and 17 years old who had a stem cell transplant for acute lymphoblastic leukemia, so the T cells may come from the graft donor. Sample: PBMCs, mostly from graft donor cells, taken 360 days after TCRalphabeta/CD19-depleted stem cell transplant. This sequence joins TRBV5-1 and TRBJ2-2; 7 bases align to TRBD1. CDR3 DNA sequence: TGCGCCAGCACCTGGACAGGAGGCAACACCGGGGAGCTGTTTTTT. Its translation is CASTWTGGNTGELFF.